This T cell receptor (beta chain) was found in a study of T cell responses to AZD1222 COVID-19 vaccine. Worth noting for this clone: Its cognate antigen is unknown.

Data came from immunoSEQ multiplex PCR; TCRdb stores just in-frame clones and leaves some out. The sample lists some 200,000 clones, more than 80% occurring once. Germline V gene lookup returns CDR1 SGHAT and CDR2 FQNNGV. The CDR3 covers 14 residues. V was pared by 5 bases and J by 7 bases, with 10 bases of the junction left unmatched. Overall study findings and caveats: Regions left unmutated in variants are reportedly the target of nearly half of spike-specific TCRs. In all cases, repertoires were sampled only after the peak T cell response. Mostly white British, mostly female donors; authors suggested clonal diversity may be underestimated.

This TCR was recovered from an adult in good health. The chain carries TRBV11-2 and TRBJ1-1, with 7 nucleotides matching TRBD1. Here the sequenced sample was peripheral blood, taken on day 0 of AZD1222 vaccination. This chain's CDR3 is CASSLNPGQLEAFF. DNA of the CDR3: TGTGCCAGCAGCCTAAACCCGGGACAGCTTGAAGCTTTCTTT.